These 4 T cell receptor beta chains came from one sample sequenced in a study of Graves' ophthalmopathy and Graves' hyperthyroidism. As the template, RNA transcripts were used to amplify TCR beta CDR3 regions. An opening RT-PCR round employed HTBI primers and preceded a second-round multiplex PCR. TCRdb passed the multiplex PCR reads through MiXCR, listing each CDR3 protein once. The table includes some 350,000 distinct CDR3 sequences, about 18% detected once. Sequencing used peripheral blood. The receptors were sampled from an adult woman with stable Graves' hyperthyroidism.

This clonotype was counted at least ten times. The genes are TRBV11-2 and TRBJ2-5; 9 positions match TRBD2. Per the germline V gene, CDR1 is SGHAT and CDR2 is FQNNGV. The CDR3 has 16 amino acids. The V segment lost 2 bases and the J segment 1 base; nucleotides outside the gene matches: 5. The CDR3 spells CASSLRLAGIQETQYF. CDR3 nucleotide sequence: TGTGCCAGCAGCTTAAGGCTAGCGGGGATCCAAGAGACCCAGTACTTC.

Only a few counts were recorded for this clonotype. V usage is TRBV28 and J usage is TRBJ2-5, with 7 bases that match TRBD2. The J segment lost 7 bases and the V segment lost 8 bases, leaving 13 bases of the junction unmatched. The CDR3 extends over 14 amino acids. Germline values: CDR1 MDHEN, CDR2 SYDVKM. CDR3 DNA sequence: TGTGCCAGCGAGCCCACCGGCGGGAGAGGGACCCAGTACTTC. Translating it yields CASEPTGGRGTQYF.

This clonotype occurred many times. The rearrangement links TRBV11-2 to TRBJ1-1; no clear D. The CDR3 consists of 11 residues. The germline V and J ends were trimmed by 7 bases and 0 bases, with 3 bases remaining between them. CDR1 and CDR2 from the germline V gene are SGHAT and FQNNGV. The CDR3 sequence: CASKLNTEAFF. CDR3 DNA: TGTGCCAGCAAATTGAACACTGAAGCTTTCTTT.

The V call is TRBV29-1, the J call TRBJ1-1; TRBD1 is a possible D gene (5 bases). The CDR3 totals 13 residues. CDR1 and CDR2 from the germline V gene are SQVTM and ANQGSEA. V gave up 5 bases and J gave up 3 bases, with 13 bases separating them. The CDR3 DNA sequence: TGCAGCGTTTCCTCTCAGGGTTACACTGAAGCTTTCTTT. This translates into CSVSSQGYTEAFF.